Listed here is a single T cell receptor (beta chain). Its antigen is undetermined. This table comes from immunoSEQ multiplex PCR, and its TCRdb copy is limited to in-frame clones, with some not included. The table lists over 150,000 clones, 88% of them singletons. This sample stems from a study of T cell responses to AZD1222 COVID-19 vaccine. General study points: Donors skewed white British and female; clonal diversity was possibly underestimated.

The starting material was peripheral blood, obtained on day 0 of AZD1222 vaccination. The sequence was obtained from an adult in good health.

The CDR3 region has the DNA TGTGCCAGCAGCCGACAGGGACCTGAAGCTTTCTTT. Encoded protein: CASSRQGPEAFF. This chain uses TRBV6-6 with TRBJ1-1; TRBD1 matches at 7 bases. Germline values: CDR1 MNHNY, CDR2 SVGAGI (reference sequence). CDR3 length: 12 amino acids. V trimming: 6 bases; J trimming: 6 bases; junction bases outside the gene matches: 4.